The rows below give T cell receptor beta chains drawn from one sample of a study of beta chain features in type 1 diabetes. Only in-frame clones appear in the TCRdb table, and some are missing; sequencing was by immunoSEQ multiplex PCR. The sample has hundreds of thousands of clones, 15% seen once. Sequenced material: naive CD4+ T cells from blood. Source of these receptors: a man between 18 and 35 years old with type 1 diabetes. Both conserved end residues are part of each CDR3. The D gene is left open where the match is weak. Part of the rows lack a size; the others show once, few, many or a class for expanded clones.

clone_size	d_call	j_call	v_call	cdr3_nt	cdr3_aa
few	NA	TRBJ2-7	TRBV28	TGTGCCAGCAGGGGCAATACCTACGAGCAGTACTTC	CASRGNTYEQYF
few	TRBD1	TRBJ2-1	TRBV7-9	TGTGCCAGCAGCTTTGGGACAGCCGATTGGGAGCAGTTCTTC	CASSFGTADWEQFF
few	NA	TRBJ2-2	TRBV5-1	TGCGCCAGCAGCTTGGATAGGCAGGGTAGCGGGGAGCTGTTTTTT	CASSLDRQGSGELFF
few	NA	TRBJ2-1	TRBV27	TGTGCCAGCAGTTTAAGGTTTGACATCTCCTACAATGAGCAGTTCTTC	CASSLRFDISYNEQFF
NA	NA	TRBJ2-7	TRBV11-2	TGTGCCAGCAGCTTAGTCAGAAACAACGAGCAGTACTTC	CASSLVRNNEQYF
NA	NA	TRBJ2-3	TRBV7-2	TGTGCCAGCAGCTTAGAAGACCGGGCGGGGATTACTTGGGATACGCAGTATTTT	CASSLEDRAGITWDTQYF
few	NA	TRBJ2-5	TRBV11-3	TGTGCCAGCAGCTTACGGGTCGGGGAGACCCAGTACTTC	CASSLRVGETQYF
NA	TRBD1	TRBJ2-7	TRBV7-9	TGTGCCAGCAGCAACCCCGGGACAGGGAGACACGAGCAGTACTTC	CASSNPGTGRHEQYF
NA	NA	TRBJ2-5	TRBV18	TGTGCCAGCTCAACGGGACTTGCAGAGACCCAGTACTTC	CASSTGLAETQYF
few	NA	TRBJ2-1	TRBV25-1	TGTGCCAGCAGTGATGCGGCTAGCAGGGGCCATGAGCAGTTCTTC	CASSDAASRGHEQFF
NA	NA	TRBJ2-2	TRBV5-1	TGCGCCAGCAGCTTGGTCCTAAACACCGGGGAGCTGTTTTTT	CASSLVLNTGELFF
NA	TRBD2	TRBJ2-3	TRBV5-1	TGCGCCAGCAGCCCGGGAGGGGCAGATACGCAGTATTTT	CASSPGGADTQYF
NA	TRBD1	TRBJ1-1	TRBV30	TGTGCCAGCACCGGGACAGGGGGCACTGAAGCTTTCTTT	CASTGTGGTEAFF
NA	NA	TRBJ2-4	TRBV5-1	TGCGCCAGCAGCTTGGGGGCCCACCGGGGCATTCAGTACTTC	CASSLGAHRGIQYF
few	NA	TRBJ2-5	TRBV29-1	TGCAGCGCATGGACAGCCCCGGGCGTCAAGGCCCAGTACTTC	CSAWTAPGVKAQYF
NA	TRBD2	TRBJ2-7	TRBV5-6	TGTGCCAGCAGCTCCTTAGGCGGGAGCACCTACGAGCAGTACTTC	CASSSLGGSTYEQYF
few	NA	TRBJ2-2	TRBV7-8	TGTGCCAGCAGCCCCCGATTGGCGGGACGGGGGGAGCTGTTTTTT	CASSPRLAGRGELFF
NA	NA	TRBJ1-2	TRBV4-3	TGCGCCAGCAGCCAAGTCGAGGGTGTCGGTGGCTACACCTTC	CASSQVEGVGGYTF
few	NA	TRBJ1-5	TRBV5-4	TGTGCCAGCAGCGAAGGGGGTACCGGTCAGCCCCAGCATTTT	CASSEGGTGQPQHF
NA	NA	TRBJ2-5	TRBV4-1	TGCGCCAGCAGCAACTACCGGGAAAGCCGGAGGGCCCAGTACTTC	CASSNYRESRRAQYF
NA	NA	TRBJ1-2	TRBV7-2	TGTGCCAGCAGCCGAAACCAGTTGGGCTACACCTTC	CASSRNQLGYTF
few	NA	TRBJ1-2	TRBV5-1	TGCGCCAGCAGCTTGGGGTCTGGGGGGTCCTATGGCTACACCTTC	CASSLGSGGSYGYTF
NA	NA	TRBJ2-3	TRBV6-5	TGTGCCAGCAGTTACTTCGGGGGCACAGATACGCAGTATTTT	CASSYFGGTDTQYF
few	NA	TRBJ2-5	TRBV11-2	TGTGCCAGCGGCCCGAACCAGGGGGGGACCCAGTACTTC	CASGPNQGGTQYF
few	NA	TRBJ2-5	TRBV5-4	TGTGCCAGCAGCTACGGACAATCACAAGAGACCCAGTACTTC	CASSYGQSQETQYF
NA	TRBD2	TRBJ2-5	TRBV10-2	TGCGCCAGCAGACTAGCGGAGAGGTCTTTGGAGACCCAGTACTTC	CASRLAERSLETQYF
few	NA	TRBJ2-1	TRBV6-6	TGTGCCAGCAGGCGAGGCGGGGCGGCATACAATGAGCAGTTCTTC	CASRRGGAAYNEQFF
NA	TRBD1	TRBJ2-7	TRBV7-8	TGTGCCAGCAGCCAAGGACAGGGGAGCTCCTACGAGCAGTACTTC	CASSQGQGSSYEQYF
NA	TRBD1	TRBJ1-4	TRBV19	TGTGCCAGTTTCCGGACAGGGGAGAATGAAAAACTGTTTTTT	CASFRTGENEKLFF
NA	NA	TRBJ2-1	TRBV7-8	TGTGCCAGCTCGCGACAGACCTCCTACAATGAGCAGTTCTTC	CASSRQTSYNEQFF
few	TRBD2	TRBJ2-7	TRBV4-2	TGTGCCAGCAGCCAAGATGCGGGGGGGAACGAGCAGTACTTC	CASSQDAGGNEQYF
NA	NA	TRBJ2-1	TRBV29-1	TGCAGCGTCGGGCAGGGGCTGACCTACAATGAGCAGTTCTTC	CSVGQGLTYNEQFF
few	NA	TRBJ1-2	TRBV6-1	TGTGCCATTAAGACTCAGGGCTATGGCTACACCTTC	CAIKTQGYGYTF
few	NA	TRBJ1-2	TRBV15	TGTGCCACCGCGGGAGTTAACTATGGCTACACCTTC	CATAGVNYGYTF
NA	NA	TRBJ1-1	TRBV4-3	TGCGCCAGCAGTAAGACCAGGGTCGCTGAAGCTTTCTTT	CASSKTRVAEAFF
NA	NA	TRBJ1-2	TRBV30	TGTGCCTGGAGAGCAGGGAGGAAAGGCTACACCTTC	CAWRAGRKGYTF
few	NA	TRBJ2-1	TRBV15	TGTGCCACCAGCAGAGAGAGCGGCTCCTACAATGAGCAGTTCTTC	CATSRESGSYNEQFF
NA	TRBD1	TRBJ2-1	TRBV5-5	TGTGCCAGCAGCTTGTTGGGACAGGACATTGGGGAGCAGTTCTTC	CASSLLGQDIGEQFF
NA	NA	TRBJ1-4	TRBV4-3	TGCGCCAGCAGCCAAGATGCCCGAAGCGACGAAAAACTGTTTTTT	CASSQDARSDEKLFF
NA	TRBD1	TRBJ1-5	TRBV29-1	TGCAGCGTTGCCGGGACAGGGTTGGGTCAGCCCCAGCATTTT	CSVAGTGLGQPQHF
NA	NA	TRBJ1-5	TRBV19	TGTGCCAGTAGTATAGTGGTCAGGGGCAATCAGCCCCAGCATTTT	CASSIVVRGNQPQHF
NA	TRBD2	TRBJ2-7	TRBV6-6	TGTGCCAGCAGTTACTCGCTCCGTCGGGGAGGGGACGAGCAGTACTTC	CASSYSLRRGGDEQYF
NA	NA	TRBJ2-5	TRBV11-2	TGTGCCAGCAGCTTATCGACAGGCCTGGGGACCCAGTACTTC	CASSLSTGLGTQYF
NA	TRBD2	TRBJ2-1	TRBV7-2	TGTGCCAGCAGCTTCCCTAGCGGGGTCTCCTACAATGAGCAGTTCTTC	CASSFPSGVSYNEQFF